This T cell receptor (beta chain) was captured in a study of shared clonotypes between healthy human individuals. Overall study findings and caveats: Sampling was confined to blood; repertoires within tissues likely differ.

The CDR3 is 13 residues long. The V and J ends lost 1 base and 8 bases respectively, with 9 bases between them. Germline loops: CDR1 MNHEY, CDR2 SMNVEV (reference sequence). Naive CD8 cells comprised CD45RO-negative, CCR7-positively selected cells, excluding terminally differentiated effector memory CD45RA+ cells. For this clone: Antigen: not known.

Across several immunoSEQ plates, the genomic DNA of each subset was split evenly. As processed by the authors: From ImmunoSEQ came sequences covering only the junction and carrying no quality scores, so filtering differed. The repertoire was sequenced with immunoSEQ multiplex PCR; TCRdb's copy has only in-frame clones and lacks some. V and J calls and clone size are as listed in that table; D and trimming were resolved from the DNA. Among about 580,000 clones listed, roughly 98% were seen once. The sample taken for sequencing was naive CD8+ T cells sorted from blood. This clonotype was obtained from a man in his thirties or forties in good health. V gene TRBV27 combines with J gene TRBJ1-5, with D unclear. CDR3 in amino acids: CASSLWAGEPQHF. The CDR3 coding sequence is TGTGCCAGCAGTTTATGGGCCGGCGAGCCCCAGCATTTT.